A single sample gave rise to the 8 T cell receptor beta chains below, sequenced in a study of T cell responses to AZD1222 COVID-19 vaccine. The data were produced by immunoSEQ multiplex PCR, yet TCRdb's version contains in-frame clones alone and is incomplete. Of approximately 130,000 clones in the sample, about 93% were seen once. The sequencing used peripheral blood, collected on day 0 of AZD1222 vaccination. The source of these receptors is an adult in good health.

J is TRBJ1-1 and V is TRBV5-4; TRBD1 might be the D (5 bases). The CDR3 spans 15 residues. V lost 3 bases, J lost 0 bases, and 12 bases lay in between. The germline gives CDR1 SGHNT, CDR2 YYREEE (reference sequence). This CDR3 reads CASSSTQGMNTEAFF. CDR3 DNA: TGTGCCAGCAGCTCCACCCAGGGCATGAACACTGAAGCTTTCTTT.

V usage is TRBV7-2 and J usage is TRBJ1-1; 8 bases are a match to TRBD1. The CDR3 sequence is 14 residues long. Germline V gene sequence: CDR1 SGHTA, CDR2 FQGNSA. V was pared by 4 bases and J by 4 bases, with 5 bases of the junction left unmatched. The CDR3 nucleotides read TGTGCCAGCAGCTCCTTCACAGGGGGCACTGAAGCTTTCTTT. This translates into CASSSFTGGTEAFF. Full variable domain (outside the CDR3, taken from reference TRBV7-2 and TRBJ1-1): GAGVSQSPSNKVTEKGKDVELRCDPISGHTALYWYRQSLGQGLEFLIYFQGNSAPDKSGLPSDRFSAERTGGSVSTLTIQRTQQEDSAVYLCASSSFTGGTEAFFGQGTRLTVV.

This chain links TRBV7-2 with TRBJ1-6; 8 nucleotides align to TRBD1. The CDR3 is made up of 16 amino acids. V shed 1 base and J 8 bases; nucleotides not matched to a gene: 7. CDR1 is SGHTA and CDR2 is FQGNSA in the germline V gene. CDR3 nucleotide sequence: TGTGCCAGCAGCTTAGTGGGAGGGGACAGGTATTCACCCCTCCACTTT. Translated: CASSLVGGDRYSPLHF.

The J gene is TRBJ2-1, the V gene TRBV11-2; possibly TRBD1 for D (5 bases). The V gene lost 3 bases and the J gene lost 7 bases, with 10 bases spanning the gap. Germline loops: CDR1 SGHAT, CDR2 FQNNGV. The CDR3 has 13 amino acids. Here the CDR3 DNA reads TGTGCCAGCAGCTTTCAAAGGGGAAATGAGCAGTTCTTC. It encodes CASSFQRGNEQFF.

The genes are TRBV11-2 and TRBJ1-1; no definite D call. CDR1 is SGHAT and CDR2 is FQNNGV in the germline V gene. The V end was cut by 2 bases, the J end by 7 bases, with 11 bases between. The CDR3 extends over 13 amino acids. The CDR3 sequence: CASSLSPSGEAFF. CDR3 nucleotide sequence: TGTGCCAGCAGCTTATCCCCTAGCGGTGAAGCTTTCTTT.

The rearrangement links TRBV6-6 to TRBJ1-5; D is perhaps TRBD1 (6 bases). Looked up from germline, CDR1 is MNHNY and CDR2 is SVGAGI (reference sequence). The CDR3 is 15 residues long. Trimming pared 0 bases from V and 4 bases from J, leaving 10 bases between. CDR3 in DNA: TGTGCCAGCAGTTACTCAGGGGGTGGTAATCAGCCCCAGCATTTT. Amino acids: CASSYSGGGNQPQHF.

Of note for this clone: In the same sample, other DNA sequences code for this CDR3. The chain recombines TRBV9 with TRBJ2-5; perhaps D is TRBD1 or TRBD2 (6 bases each). CDR3 length: 14 amino acids. V was clipped by 0 bases and J by 5 bases, with 11 bases between them. Looked up from germline, CDR1 is SGDLS and CDR2 is YYNGEE. The CDR3 DNA follows: TGTGCCAGCAGCGTAGAGGGGGGTACGGAGACCCAGTACTTC. Its protein is CASSVEGGTETQYF.

The chain couples TRBV27 to TRBJ2-7; TRBD1 is a possible D gene (6 bases). V was pared by 3 bases and J by 3 bases, with 21 bases between. Germline CDR1 is MNHEY and CDR2 is SMNVEV (reference sequence). The CDR3 covers 17 residues. The CDR3 region is CASSFSPGTGQFYEQYF. The CDR3 DNA reads TGTGCCAGCAGTTTCTCCCCAGGCACAGGACAGTTCTACGAGCAGTACTTC.